One and the same sample provided the 18 T cell receptor beta chains below, sequenced in a study of shared clonotypes between healthy human individuals (dated by TCRdb to 2020 to 2021). To prepare the library, the immunoSEQ multiplex PCR assay was applied. Not all clones reach the TCRdb copy of this immuneACCESS table, which keeps in-frame sequences only. Checked studies attribute under half of the gap to unresolved V genes and leave the rest unexplained. This sample holds under 1 million clones; 95% to 97% were observed only once. The ten largest clones take up under 0.3% of the sample. For the CD8 naive samples, CD45RO-negative cells were positively selected for CCR7, yielding a CD45RA+CCR7+ population from which TemRA cells were excluded. What was sequenced was naive CD8+ T cells sorted from blood. The cell subset or site label for this specimen denotes: CD45RA+CCR7+. The source is a man aged 30 to 45 in good health.

The chain employs TRBV27 and TRBJ2-6; D might be TRBD2 (5 bases). Trimming stripped 1 base from V and 1 base from J, with 8 bases between. This CDR3 has 16 residues. Germline V lookup: CDR1 MNHEY, CDR2 SMNVEV (reference sequence). CDR3 DNA sequence: TGTGCCAGCAGTTTATGGTCGGGATCTGGGGCCAACGTCCTGACTTTC. Translated, it gives CASSLWSGSGANVLTF.

This sequence joins TRBV7-8 and TRBJ2-2; D unclear. V was pared by 1 base and J by 1 base, with 13 bases between. Germline V CDR1 and CDR2: SGHVS, FQNEAQ. The CDR3 contains 17 residues. As DNA, the CDR3 is TGTGCCAGCAGCTTAGACGAAGCTCGGGTGAACACCGGGGAGCTGTTTTTT. Translation gives CASSLDEARVNTGELFF.

The chain employs TRBV7-9 and TRBJ2-1; maybe TRBD2 (5 bases). The germline CDR1 and CDR2 sequences are SEHNR and FQNEAQ (reference sequence). Trimming removed 5 bases from V and 6 bases from J, with 11 bases in between. This CDR3 spans 13 amino acids. This CDR3 is CASSPSGSNEQFF. CDR3 bases: TGTGCCAGCAGCCCCTCGGGAAGCAATGAGCAGTTCTTC. Full variable domain (outside the CDR3, taken from reference TRBV7-9 and TRBJ2-1): DTGVSQNPRHKITKRGQNVTFRCDPISEHNRLYWYRQTLGQGPEFLTYFQNEAQLEKSRLLSDRFSAERPKGSFSTLEIQRTEQGDSAMYLCASSPSGSNEQFFGPGTRLTVL.

V gene TRBV7-9 combines with J gene TRBJ1-5; D is unresolved. The CDR3 sequence is 13 residues long. Trimming stripped 2 bases from V and 0 bases from J, with 2 bases between. Germline V CDR1 and CDR2: SEHNR, FQNEAQ (reference sequence). The CDR3 is CASSLTSNQPQHF. CDR3 nucleotides: TGTGCCAGCAGCTTAACTAGCAATCAGCCCCAGCATTTT.

The chain is built from TRBV11-2 and TRBJ2-7; no clear D. The CDR3 spans 13 residues. Trimming took off 0 bases at V and 2 bases at J, with 5 bases between the two ends. Germline V gene sequence: CDR1 SGHAT, CDR2 FQNNGV. CDR3 nucleotide sequence: TGTGCCAGCAGCTTAGAAAGCCCCTACGAGCAGTACTTC. Amino acid sequence: CASSLESPYEQYF.

The chain joins TRBV29-1 to TRBJ2-7; TRBD2 aligns across 8 bases. Germline CDR1 is SQVTM and CDR2 is ANQGSEA. CDR3 length: 14 residues. With V trimmed by 3 bases and J by 5 bases, 9 bases remained unmatched. CDR3 protein: CSVDSGTPPHEQYF. For the CDR3, the DNA is TGCAGCGTTGATAGCGGGACTCCTCCCCACGAGCAGTACTTC.

This chain links TRBV11-2 with TRBJ2-2; D is uncertain. The germline CDR1 and CDR2 sequences are SGHAT and FQNNGV. The CDR3 spans 13 residues. The germline V and J ends were trimmed by 5 bases and 6 bases, with 10 bases remaining between them. DNA of the CDR3: TGTGCCAGCAGCGCCCTCCCCGCCGGGGAGCTGTTTTTT. Encoded protein: CASSALPAGELFF.

The rearrangement links TRBV14 to TRBJ2-7; possibly TRBD1 or TRBD2 for D (5 bases each). CDR3 length: 14 amino acids. The V and J ends lost 4 bases and 3 bases respectively, with 13 bases between them. The germline V gene has CDR1 SGHDN and CDR2 FVKESK. The CDR3: CASSPTGQGYEQYF. The DNA of the CDR3 is TGTGCCAGCAGCCCGACGGGGCAAGGCTACGAGCAGTACTTC.

This chain connects TRBV6-1 to TRBJ2-7; 9 nucleotides match TRBD1. The CDR3 has 16 residues. CDR1 and CDR2 (germline): MNHNS, SASEGT. Trimming at V came to 0 bases and at J to 5 bases, leaving 8 bases not matched to a gene. The CDR3 coding sequence is TGTGCCAGCAGTGAAGCGAGAGGGACAGGGTGGAACGAGCAGTACTTC. This gives the protein CASSEARGTGWNEQYF.

This clone was counted once. This chain uses TRBV7-9 with TRBJ1-2; D is unresolved. V dropped 5 bases and J dropped 2 bases, with 12 bases sitting between them. The CDR3 runs 14 residues. Germline V gives CDR1 SEHNR, CDR2 FQNEAQ (reference sequence). In DNA form, the CDR3 reads TGTGCCAGCAGCCCCGGGTTTGAGAACTATGGCTACACCTTC. It yields the protein CASSPGFENYGYTF.

The chain is built from TRBV4-1 and TRBJ2-5, with 9 bases matching TRBD1. The CDR3 runs to 17 residues. V trimming: 0 bases; J trimming: 4 bases; junction bases outside the gene matches: 9. The germline V gene encodes CDR1 MGHRA and CDR2 YSYEKL. The CDR3 nucleotides are TGCGCCAGCAGCCAAGATCTAGGACAGGGGAGGCGAGAGACCCAGTACTTC. It specifies CASSQDLGQGRRETQYF.

For the CDR3, the DNA is TGTGCCAGCAGCTTAGGTTTTGGTGGCTACACCTTC. Its protein is CASSLGFGGYTF. V and J are TRBV7-9 and TRBJ1-2; D unclear. This CDR3 is 12 amino acids long. The ends were cut back, 1 base at V and 7 bases at J, with 7 bases in the middle. The germline gives CDR1 SEHNR, CDR2 FQNEAQ (reference sequence).

The CDR3 is CAWSPRAKNIQYF. The CDR3, as DNA: TGTGCCTGGAGTCCCAGGGCCAAAAACATTCAGTACTTC. The chain is built from TRBV30 and TRBJ2-4; D gene ambiguous. Germline CDR1 is GTSNPN and CDR2 is SVGIG (reference sequence). This CDR3 spans 13 amino acids. V was cut by 2 bases and J by 1 base, with 6 bases left in between. The variable domain in full, completed from reference TRBV30 and TRBJ2-4, reads SQTIHQWPATLVQPVGSPLSLECTVEGTSNPNLYWYRQAAGRGLQLLFYSVGIGQISSEVPQNLSASRPQDRQFILSSKKLLLSDSGFYLCAWSPRAKNIQYFGAGTRLSVL.

This chain uses TRBV28 with TRBJ1-2; possibly TRBD1 for D (5 bases). Trimming took off 7 bases at V and 5 bases at J, with 26 bases between the two ends. The CDR3 runs 17 residues. The germline V gene encodes CDR1 MDHEN and CDR2 SYDVKM. CDR3 nucleotide sequence: TGTGCCAGCACTGCTTTGAGGGGCGGGTCTAAGGATTATGGCTACACCTTC. Protein: CASTALRGGSKDYGYTF.

V gene TRBV21-1 combines with J gene TRBJ1-5; the DNA was not used to check the table's D call, TRBD1. TRBV21-1 constitutes a pseudogene. The CDR3 length is 15 residues. The CDR3 DNA sequence: TGTGCCAGCAGCAAAGGGCAGGGTCGCAATCAGCCCCAGCATTTT. Amino acid sequence: CASSKGQGRNQPQHF.

The chain has TRBV7-2 and TRBJ2-7; possible D gene TRBD1, 5 bases. Deletions cut 4 bases from V and 4 bases from J, with 17 bases between. Per the germline V gene, CDR1 is SGHTA and CDR2 is FQGNSA. The CDR3 is 15 residues long. The CDR3 sequence is CASSYRTHTGYEQYF. CDR3 nucleotides: TGTGCCAGCAGCTACCGGACACATACCGGGTACGAGCAGTACTTC.

About this clone itself: Additional DNA sequences in this sample encode the identical CDR3. The chain has TRBV7-9 and TRBJ2-7; D gene unclear. Trimming shortened V by 5 bases and J by 1 base, and 9 bases separated the two germline ends. Germline V lookup: CDR1 SEHNR, CDR2 FQNEAQ (reference sequence). The CDR3 consists of 13 residues. The chain's CDR3 is CASSPSGSYEQYF. The CDR3 coding sequence is TGTGCCAGCAGCCCCTCCGGGTCCTACGAGCAGTACTTC. The variable domain in full, completed from reference TRBV7-9 and TRBJ2-7, reads DTGVSQNPRHKITKRGQNVTFRCDPISEHNRLYWYRQTLGQGPEFLTYFQNEAQLEKSRLLSDRFSAERPKGSFSTLEIQRTEQGDSAMYLCASSPSGSYEQYFGPGTRLTVT.

About this clone: Other DNA variants within this sample encode the same CDR3. V usage is TRBV6-5 and J usage is TRBJ2-7; D unclear. Per the germline V gene, CDR1 is MNHEY and CDR2 is SVGAGI. The CDR3 covers 11 residues. The V end was cut by 0 bases, the J end by 5 bases, with 2 bases between. The CDR3 nucleotides read TGTGCCAGCAGTTACTCAAACGAGCAGTACTTC. Protein: CASSYSNEQYF.